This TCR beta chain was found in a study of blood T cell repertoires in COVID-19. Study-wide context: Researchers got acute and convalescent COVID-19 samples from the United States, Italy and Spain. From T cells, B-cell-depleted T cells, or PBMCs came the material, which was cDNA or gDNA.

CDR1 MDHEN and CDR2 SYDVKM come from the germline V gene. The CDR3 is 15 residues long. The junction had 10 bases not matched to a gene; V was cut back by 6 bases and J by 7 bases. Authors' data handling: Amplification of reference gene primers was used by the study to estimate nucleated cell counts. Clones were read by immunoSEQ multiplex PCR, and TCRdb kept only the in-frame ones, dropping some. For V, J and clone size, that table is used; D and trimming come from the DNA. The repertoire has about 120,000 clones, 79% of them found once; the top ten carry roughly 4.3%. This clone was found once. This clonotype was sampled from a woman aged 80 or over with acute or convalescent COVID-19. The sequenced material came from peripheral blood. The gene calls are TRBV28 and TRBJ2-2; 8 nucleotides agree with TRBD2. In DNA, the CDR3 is TGTGCCAGCAGGACCCCGGGGGGGGCGGACGGGGAGCTGTTTTTT. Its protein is CASRTPGGADGELFF. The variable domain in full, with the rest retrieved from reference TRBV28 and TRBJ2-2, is DVKVTQSSRYLVKRTGEKVFLECVQDMDHENMFWYRQDPGLGLRLIYFSYDVKMKEKGDIPEGYSVSREKKERFSLILESASTNQTSMYLCASRTPGGADGELFFGEGSRLTVL.